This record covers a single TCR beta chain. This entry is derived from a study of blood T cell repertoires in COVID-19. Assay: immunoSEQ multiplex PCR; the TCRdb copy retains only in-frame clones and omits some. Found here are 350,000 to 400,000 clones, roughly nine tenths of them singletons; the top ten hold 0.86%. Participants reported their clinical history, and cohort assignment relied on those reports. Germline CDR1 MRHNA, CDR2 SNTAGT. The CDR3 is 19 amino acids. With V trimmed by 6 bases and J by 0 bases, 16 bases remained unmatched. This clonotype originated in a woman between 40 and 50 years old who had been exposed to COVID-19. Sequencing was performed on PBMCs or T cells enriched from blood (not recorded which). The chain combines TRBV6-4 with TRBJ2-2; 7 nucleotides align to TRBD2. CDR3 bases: TGTGCCAGCAGGAACATCAAACATCCGAGCGGGACGAACACCGGGGAGCTGTTTTTT. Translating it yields CASRNIKHPSGTNTGELFF.